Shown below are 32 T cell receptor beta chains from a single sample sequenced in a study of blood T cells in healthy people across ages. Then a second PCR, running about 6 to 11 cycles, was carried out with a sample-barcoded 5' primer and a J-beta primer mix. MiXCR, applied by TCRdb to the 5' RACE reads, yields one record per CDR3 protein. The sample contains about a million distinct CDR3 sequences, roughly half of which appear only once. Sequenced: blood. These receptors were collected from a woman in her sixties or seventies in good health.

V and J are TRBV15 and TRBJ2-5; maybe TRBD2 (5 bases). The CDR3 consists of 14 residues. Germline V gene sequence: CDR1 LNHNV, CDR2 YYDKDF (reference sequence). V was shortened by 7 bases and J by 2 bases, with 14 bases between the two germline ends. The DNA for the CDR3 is TGTGCCACCAAATCCCCGAGCGGTCAAGAGACCCAGTACTTC. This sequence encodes CATKSPSGQETQYF.

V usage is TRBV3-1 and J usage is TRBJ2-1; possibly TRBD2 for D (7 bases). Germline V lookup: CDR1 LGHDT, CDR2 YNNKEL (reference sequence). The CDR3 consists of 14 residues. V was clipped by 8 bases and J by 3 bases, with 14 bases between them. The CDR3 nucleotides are TGTGCCAGCGATAGGAGGGGGGGCTACAATGAGCAGTTCTTC. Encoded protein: CASDRRGGYNEQFF.

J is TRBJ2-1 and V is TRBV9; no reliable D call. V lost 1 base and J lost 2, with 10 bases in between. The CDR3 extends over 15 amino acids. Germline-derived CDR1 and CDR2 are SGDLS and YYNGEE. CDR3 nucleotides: TGTGCCAGCAGCGTAACGGCGGCCACCTACAATGAGCAGTTCTTC. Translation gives CASSVTAATYNEQFF. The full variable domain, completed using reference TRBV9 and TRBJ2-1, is DSGVTQTPKHLITATGQRVTLRCSPRSGDLSVYWYQQSLDQGLQFLIQYYNGEERAKGNILERFSAQQFPDLHSELNLSSLELGDSALYFCASSVTAATYNEQFFGPGTRLTVL.

CDR3 sequence: CASSFGLRDRSNEQYF. DNA of the CDR3: TGCGCCAGCAGTTTCGGCCTCCGGGACAGGTCAAACGAGCAGTACTTC. The J gene is TRBJ2-5, the V gene TRBV5-1, with 8 positions matching TRBD1. The J call is uncertain, as TRBJ2-7 better fits the DNA end. The V gene's germline CDR1 is SGHRS and CDR2 YFSETQ. This CDR3 contains 16 residues.

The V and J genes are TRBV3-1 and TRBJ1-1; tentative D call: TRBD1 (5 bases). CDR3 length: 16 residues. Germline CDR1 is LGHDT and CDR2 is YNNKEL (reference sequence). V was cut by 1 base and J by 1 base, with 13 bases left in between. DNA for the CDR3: TGTGCCAGCAGCCAAGGCTTTCGGCAGGGGAACACTGAAGCTTTCTTT. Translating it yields CASSQGFRQGNTEAFF.

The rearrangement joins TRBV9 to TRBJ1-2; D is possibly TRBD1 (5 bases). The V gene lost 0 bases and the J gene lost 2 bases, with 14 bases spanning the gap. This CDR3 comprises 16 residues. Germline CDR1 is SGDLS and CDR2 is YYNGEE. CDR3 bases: TGTGCCAGCAGCGTAGCTAGGTCAGGGAGGAACTATGGCTACACCTTC. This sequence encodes CASSVARSGRNYGYTF. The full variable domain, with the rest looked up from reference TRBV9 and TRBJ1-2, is DSGVTQTPKHLITATGQRVTLRCSPRSGDLSVYWYQQSLDQGLQFLIQYYNGEERAKGNILERFSAQQFPDLHSELNLSSLELGDSALYFCASSVARSGRNYGYTFGSGTRLTVV.

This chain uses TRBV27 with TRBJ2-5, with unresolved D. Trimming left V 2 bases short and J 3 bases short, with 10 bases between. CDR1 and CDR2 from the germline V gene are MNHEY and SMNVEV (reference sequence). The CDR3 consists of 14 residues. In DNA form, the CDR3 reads TGTGCCAGCAGTTTAAGTTTTAAGGAAGAGACCCAGTACTTC. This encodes CASSLSFKEETQYF.

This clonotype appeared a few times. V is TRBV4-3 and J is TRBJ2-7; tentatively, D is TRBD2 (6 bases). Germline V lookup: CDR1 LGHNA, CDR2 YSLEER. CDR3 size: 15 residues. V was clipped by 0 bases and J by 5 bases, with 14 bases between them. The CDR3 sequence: CASSQDSGSTHEQYF. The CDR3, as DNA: TGCGCCAGCAGCCAAGATTCCGGGAGTACCCACGAGCAGTACTTC.

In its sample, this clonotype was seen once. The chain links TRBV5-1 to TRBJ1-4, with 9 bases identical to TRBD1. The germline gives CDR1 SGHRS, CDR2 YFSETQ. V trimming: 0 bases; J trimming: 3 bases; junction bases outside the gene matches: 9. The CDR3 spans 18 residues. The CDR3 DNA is TGCGCCAGCAGCTTGGTGGGACAGGGAGTTTACTCTAATGAAAAACTGTTTTTT. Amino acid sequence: CASSLVGQGVYSNEKLFF.

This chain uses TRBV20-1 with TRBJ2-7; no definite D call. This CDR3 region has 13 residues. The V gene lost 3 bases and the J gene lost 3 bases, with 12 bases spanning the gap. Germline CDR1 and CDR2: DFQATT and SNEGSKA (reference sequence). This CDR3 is CSARTYADYEQYF. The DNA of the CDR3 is TGCAGTGCTAGGACTTACGCAGACTACGAGCAGTACTTC.

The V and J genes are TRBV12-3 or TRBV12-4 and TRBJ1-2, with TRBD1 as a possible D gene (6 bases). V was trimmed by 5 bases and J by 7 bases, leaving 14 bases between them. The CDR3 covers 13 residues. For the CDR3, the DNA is TGTGCCAGCAGTCTGGGGCCAGGGGTTGGCTACACCTTC. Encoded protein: CASSLGPGVGYTF.

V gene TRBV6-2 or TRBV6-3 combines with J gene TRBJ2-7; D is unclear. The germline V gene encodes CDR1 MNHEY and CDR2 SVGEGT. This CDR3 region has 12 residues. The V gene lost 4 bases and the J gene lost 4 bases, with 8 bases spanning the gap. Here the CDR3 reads CASSSKKYEQYF. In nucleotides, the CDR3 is TGTGCCAGCAGTTCGAAAAAATACGAGCAGTACTTC.

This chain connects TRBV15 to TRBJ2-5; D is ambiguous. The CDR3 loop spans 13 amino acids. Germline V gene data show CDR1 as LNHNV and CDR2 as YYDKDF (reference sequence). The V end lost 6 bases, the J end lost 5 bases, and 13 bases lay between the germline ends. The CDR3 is CATRLNVAETQYF. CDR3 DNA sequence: TGTGCCACCAGGCTTAACGTGGCGGAGACCCAGTACTTC.

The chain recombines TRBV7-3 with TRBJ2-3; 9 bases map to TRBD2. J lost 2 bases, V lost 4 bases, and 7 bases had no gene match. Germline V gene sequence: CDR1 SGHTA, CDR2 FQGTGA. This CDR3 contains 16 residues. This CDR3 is CASSSIAGDSTDTQYF. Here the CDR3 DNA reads TGTGCCAGCAGCTCAATAGCGGGAGATTCCACAGATACGCAGTATTTT.

The CDR3 region has the DNA TGTGCTAGTGGTTTGGTAATAGTCTATGCAGAGACCCAGTACTTC. It encodes CASGLVIVYAETQYF. This chain uses TRBV12-5 with TRBJ2-5; D gene unclear. The V end was cut by 0 bases, the J end by 4 bases, with 12 bases between. CDR1 is LGHNT and CDR2 is FRNRAP in the germline V gene. CDR3 length equals 15 residues.

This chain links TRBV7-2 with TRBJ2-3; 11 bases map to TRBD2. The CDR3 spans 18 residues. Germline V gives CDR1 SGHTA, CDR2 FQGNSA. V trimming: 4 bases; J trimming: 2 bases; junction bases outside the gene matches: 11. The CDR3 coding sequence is TGTGCCAGCAGCTACCGACTAGCGGGGAGTACTACCACAGATACGCAGTATTTT. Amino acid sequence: CASSYRLAGSTTTDTQYF.

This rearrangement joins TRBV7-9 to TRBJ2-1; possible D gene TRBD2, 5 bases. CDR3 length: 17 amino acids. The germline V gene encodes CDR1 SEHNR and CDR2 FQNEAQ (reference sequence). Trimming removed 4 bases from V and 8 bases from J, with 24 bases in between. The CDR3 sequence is CASSSPGRRFGSDEQFF. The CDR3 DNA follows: TGTGCCAGCAGCTCCCCGGGCCGACGGTTTGGGAGCGATGAGCAGTTCTTC.

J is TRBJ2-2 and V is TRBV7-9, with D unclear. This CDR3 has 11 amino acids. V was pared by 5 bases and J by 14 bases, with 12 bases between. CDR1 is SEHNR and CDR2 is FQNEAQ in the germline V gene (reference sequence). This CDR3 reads CASSLTSDLFF. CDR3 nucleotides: TGTGCCAGCAGCCTTACCTCCGATCTGTTTTTT.

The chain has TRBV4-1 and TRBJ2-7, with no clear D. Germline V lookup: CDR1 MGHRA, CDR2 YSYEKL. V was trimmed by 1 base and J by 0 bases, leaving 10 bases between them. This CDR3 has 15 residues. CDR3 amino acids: CASSQVTHFSYEQYF. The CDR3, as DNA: TGCGCCAGCAGCCAAGTAACACATTTCTCCTACGAGCAGTACTTC.

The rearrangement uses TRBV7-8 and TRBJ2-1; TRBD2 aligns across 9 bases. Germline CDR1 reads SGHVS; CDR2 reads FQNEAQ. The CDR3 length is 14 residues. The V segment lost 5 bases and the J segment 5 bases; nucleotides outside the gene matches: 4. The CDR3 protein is CASSHPSGDNEQFF. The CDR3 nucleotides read TGTGCCAGCAGCCATCCTAGCGGGGACAATGAGCAGTTCTTC.

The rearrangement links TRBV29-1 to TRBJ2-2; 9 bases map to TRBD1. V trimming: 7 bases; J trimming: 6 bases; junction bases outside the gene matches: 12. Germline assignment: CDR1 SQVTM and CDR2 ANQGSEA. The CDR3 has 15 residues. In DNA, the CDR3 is TGCAGCGCAGGACCAGGGACAGGGTACCCCGGGGAGCTGTTTTTT. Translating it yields CSAGPGTGYPGELFF.

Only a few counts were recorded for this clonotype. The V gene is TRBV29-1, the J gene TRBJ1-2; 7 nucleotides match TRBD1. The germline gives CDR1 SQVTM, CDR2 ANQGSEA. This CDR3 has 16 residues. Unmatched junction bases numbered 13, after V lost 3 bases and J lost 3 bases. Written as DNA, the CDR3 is TGCAGCGTTGATAGGGGAACCAGGGGGATCGACTATGGCTACACCTTC. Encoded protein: CSVDRGTRGIDYGYTF.

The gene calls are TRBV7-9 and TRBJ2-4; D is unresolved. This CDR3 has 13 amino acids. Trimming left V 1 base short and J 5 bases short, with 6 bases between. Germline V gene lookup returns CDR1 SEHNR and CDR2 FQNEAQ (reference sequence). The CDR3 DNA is TGTGCCAGCAGCTTAGAAGGTCAAAACATTCAGTACTTC. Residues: CASSLEGQNIQYF.

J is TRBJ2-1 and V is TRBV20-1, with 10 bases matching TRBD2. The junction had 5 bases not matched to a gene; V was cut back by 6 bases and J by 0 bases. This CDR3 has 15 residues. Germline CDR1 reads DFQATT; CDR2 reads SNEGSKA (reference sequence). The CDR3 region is CSAGLADSSYNEQFF. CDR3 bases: TGCAGTGCCGGACTAGCGGACAGCTCCTACAATGAGCAGTTCTTC.

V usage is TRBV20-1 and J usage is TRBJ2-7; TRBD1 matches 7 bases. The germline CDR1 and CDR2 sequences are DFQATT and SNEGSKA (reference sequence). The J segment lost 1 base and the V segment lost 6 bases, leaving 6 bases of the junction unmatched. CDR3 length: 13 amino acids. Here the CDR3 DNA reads TGCAGTGCGGAAACGGACAGGTCCTACGAGCAGTACTTC. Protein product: CSAETDRSYEQYF.

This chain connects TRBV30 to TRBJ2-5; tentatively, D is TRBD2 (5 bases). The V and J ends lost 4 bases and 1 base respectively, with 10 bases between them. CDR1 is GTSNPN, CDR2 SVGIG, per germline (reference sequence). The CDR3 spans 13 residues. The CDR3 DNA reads TGTGCCTGGATCCCACTAGTCCAAGAGACCCAGTACTTC. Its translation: CAWIPLVQETQYF.

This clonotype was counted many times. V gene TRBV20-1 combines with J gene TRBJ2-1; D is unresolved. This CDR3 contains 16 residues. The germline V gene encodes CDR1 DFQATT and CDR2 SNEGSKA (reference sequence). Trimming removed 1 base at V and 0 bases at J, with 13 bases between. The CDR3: CSARVGLGISYNEQFF. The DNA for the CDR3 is TGCAGTGCTAGAGTCGGTTTAGGTATCTCCTACAATGAGCAGTTCTTC.

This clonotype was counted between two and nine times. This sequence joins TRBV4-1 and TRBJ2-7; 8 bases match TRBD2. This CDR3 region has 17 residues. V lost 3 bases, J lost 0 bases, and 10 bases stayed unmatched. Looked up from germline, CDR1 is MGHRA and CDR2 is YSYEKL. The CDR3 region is CASSHHGTGTSSYEQYF. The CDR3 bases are TGCGCCAGCAGCCACCATGGCACCGGGACTAGCTCCTACGAGCAGTACTTC.

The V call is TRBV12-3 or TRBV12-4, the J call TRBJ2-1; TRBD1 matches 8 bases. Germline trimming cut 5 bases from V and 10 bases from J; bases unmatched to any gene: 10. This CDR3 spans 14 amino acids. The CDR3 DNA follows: TGTGCCAGCAGTCCTCCGGGACAGGTAAACGAGCAGTTCTTC. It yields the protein CASSPPGQVNEQFF.

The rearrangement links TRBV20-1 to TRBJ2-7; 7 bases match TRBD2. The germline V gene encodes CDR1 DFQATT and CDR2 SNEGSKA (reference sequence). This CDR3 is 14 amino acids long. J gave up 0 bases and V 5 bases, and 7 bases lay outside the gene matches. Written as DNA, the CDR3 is TGCAGTGCTCTAAAAGCGGGGTTCTCCTACGAGCAGTACTTC. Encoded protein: CSALKAGFSYEQYF.

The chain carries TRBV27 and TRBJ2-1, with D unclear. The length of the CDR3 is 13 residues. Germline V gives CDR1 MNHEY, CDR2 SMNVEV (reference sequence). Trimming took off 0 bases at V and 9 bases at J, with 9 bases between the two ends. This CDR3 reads CASSLSSSLEQFF. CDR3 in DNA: TGTGCCAGCAGTTTATCGAGTAGTCTTGAGCAGTTCTTC.

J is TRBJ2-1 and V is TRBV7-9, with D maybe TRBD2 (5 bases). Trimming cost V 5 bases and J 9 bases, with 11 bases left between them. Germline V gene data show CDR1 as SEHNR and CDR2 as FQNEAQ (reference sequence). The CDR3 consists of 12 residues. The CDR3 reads CASSAGVGEQFF. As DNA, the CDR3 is TGTGCCAGCAGCGCCGGGGTGGGTGAGCAGTTCTTC.